This TCR beta chain was retrieved from a study of blood T cells in healthy people across ages. For the second PCR, which ran for about 7 to 11 cycles, a sample-barcoded 5' primer and a J-beta primer mix were used. Via MiXCR, TCRdb re-called the 5' RACE reads, giving one row per CDR3 protein. The sample yields about 1.5 million distinct CDR3 sequences, around 42% seen once. CDR3 length: 17 residues. Germline CDR1 and CDR2: SGHVS and FNYEAQ. V lost 2 bases and J lost 0, with 13 bases in between. The source of this sequence is a woman between 18 and 29 years old in good health. Sequences were obtained from blood. The gene calls are TRBV7-6 and TRBJ1-4; no reliable D call. The DNA of the CDR3 is TGTGCCAGCAGCTTATGGCCTGTTGGAGCAACTAATGAAAAACTGTTTTTT. This codes for CASSLWPVGATNEKLFF.